Shown below are 11 T cell receptor beta chains from a single sample sequenced in a study of blood T cell repertoires in COVID-19. Libraries were prepared by immunoSEQ multiplex PCR; TCRdb keeps only in-frame clonotypes and omits some of them. The sample has some 250,000 clones, roughly nine tenths seen once. Sequencing used peripheral blood. These receptors came from a woman younger than 45 with COVID-19, enrolled during active disease.

The V gene is TRBV7-9, the J gene TRBJ2-5, with TRBD1 identical over 9 bases. Per germline, CDR1 SEHNR and CDR2 FQNEAQ (reference sequence). V shed 1 base and J 2 bases; nucleotides not matched to a gene: 8. This CDR3 has 17 residues. CDR3 DNA sequence: TGTGCCAGCAGCTTAGGAAGACAGGGGGAGAGGCAAGAGACCCAGTACTTC. It translates to CASSLGRQGERQETQYF.

This chain links TRBV25-1 with TRBJ2-5; D gene ambiguous. The germline V and J ends were trimmed by 10 bases and 5 bases, with 14 bases remaining between them. Germline CDR1 is MGHDK and CDR2 is SYGVNS. This CDR3 region has 12 residues. The CDR3: CATSQTRETQYF. The CDR3 DNA sequence: TGTGCCACATCACAAACGCGGGAGACCCAGTACTTC.

The chain recombines TRBV5-6 with TRBJ2-2; a possible D gene is TRBD1 (6 bases). CDR3 length: 16 residues. CDR1 SGHDT and CDR2 YYEEEE come from the germline V gene. V lost 3 bases to trimming and J lost 4 bases, with 16 bases between them. The CDR3 DNA reads as TGTGCCAGCAGCTGGGCAGGGGCTCGCCCCACCGGGGAGCTGTTTTTT. Its translation is CASSWAGARPTGELFF.

This clone was counted a single time. The rearrangement uses TRBV12-5 and TRBJ2-5; D not certain. CDR3 length equals 12 residues. Looked up from germline, CDR1 is LGHNT and CDR2 is FRNRAP. Trimming took 3 bases from V and 5 from J, leaving 7 bases between them. The CDR3 protein is CASGLYRETQYF. CDR3 DNA: TGTGCTAGTGGTTTATACCGGGAGACCCAGTACTTC. Based on the CDR3 plus reference TRBV12-5 and TRBJ2-5, the full variable domain is DARVTQTPRHKVTEMGQEVTMRCQPILGHNTVFWYRQTMMQGLELLAYFRNRAPLDDSGMPKDRFSAEMPDATLATLKIQPSEPRDSAVYFCASGLYRETQYFGPGTRLLVL.

The V gene is TRBV3-1 (or the pseudogene TRBV3-2), the J gene TRBJ1-1; D is undetermined. The CDR3 has 12 residues. V gave up 4 bases and J gave up 4 bases, with 7 bases separating them. Germline V gene lookup returns CDR1 LGHDT and CDR2 YNNKEL (reference sequence). This chain's CDR3 is CASSRASTEAFF. CDR3 nucleotide sequence: TGTGCCAGCAGCCGGGCCTCCACTGAAGCTTTCTTT.

The chain employs TRBV10-1 and TRBJ2-3; tentative D call: TRBD2 (5 bases). The V end was cut by 4 bases, the J end by 6 bases, with 14 bases between. This CDR3 is built from 14 residues. Germline CDR1 reads WNHNN; CDR2 reads SYGVQD (reference sequence). DNA of the CDR3: TGCGCCAGCAGTGCCCGGGGATTAAGGGATACGCAGTATTTT. It translates to CASSARGLRDTQYF.

The chain uses TRBV5-5 and TRBJ1-1, with D possibly TRBD1 on 6 matching bases. The CDR3 consists of 16 residues. Germline CDR1 SGHKS, CDR2 YYEKEE (reference sequence). Trimming shortened V by 4 bases and J by 0 bases, and 16 bases separated the two germline ends. This CDR3 reads CASSPTGFSLNTEAFF. The CDR3 bases are TGTGCCAGCAGCCCGACAGGATTTTCCTTGAACACTGAAGCTTTCTTT.

The chain has TRBV27 and TRBJ2-1, with 7 bases aligning to TRBD2. The CDR3 has 14 residues. Germline loops: CDR1 MNHEY, CDR2 SMNVEV (reference sequence). Germline trimming cut 6 bases from V and 3 bases from J; bases unmatched to any gene: 5. The CDR3: CASREPGGYNEQFF. In DNA, the CDR3 is TGTGCCAGCAGGGAACCGGGGGGCTACAATGAGCAGTTCTTC.

The sample holds a few counts of this clone. The rearrangement joins TRBV9 to TRBJ2-2; the D gene is possibly TRBD2 (8 bases). The V and J ends lost 3 bases and 1 base respectively, with 16 bases between them. Germline V CDR1 and CDR2: SGDLS, YYNGEE. The CDR3 sequence is 17 residues long. For the CDR3, the DNA is TGTGCCAGCAGCGCCGGGAGGGGACAGAAGAACACCGGGGAGCTGTTTTTT. It specifies CASSAGRGQKNTGELFF.

V is TRBV6-5 and J is TRBJ2-7; 8 nucleotides align to TRBD2. V lost 2 bases, J lost 0 bases, and 3 bases stayed unmatched. Per the germline V gene, CDR1 is MNHEY and CDR2 is SVGAGI. The CDR3 totals 15 residues. CDR3 residues: CASSYAGGYSYEQYF. The CDR3 region has the DNA TGTGCCAGCAGTTACGCGGGGGGATACTCCTACGAGCAGTACTTC.

The chain links TRBV19 to TRBJ2-1, with TRBD2 matching 9 bases. The CDR3 is 14 amino acids. Germline CDR1 and CDR2: LNHDA and SQIVND (reference sequence). V was pared by 6 bases and J by 5 bases, with 5 bases of the junction left unmatched. CDR3 residues: CASRAGGIDNEQFF. The CDR3 bases are TGTGCCAGTAGGGCGGGGGGGATCGACAATGAGCAGTTCTTC.